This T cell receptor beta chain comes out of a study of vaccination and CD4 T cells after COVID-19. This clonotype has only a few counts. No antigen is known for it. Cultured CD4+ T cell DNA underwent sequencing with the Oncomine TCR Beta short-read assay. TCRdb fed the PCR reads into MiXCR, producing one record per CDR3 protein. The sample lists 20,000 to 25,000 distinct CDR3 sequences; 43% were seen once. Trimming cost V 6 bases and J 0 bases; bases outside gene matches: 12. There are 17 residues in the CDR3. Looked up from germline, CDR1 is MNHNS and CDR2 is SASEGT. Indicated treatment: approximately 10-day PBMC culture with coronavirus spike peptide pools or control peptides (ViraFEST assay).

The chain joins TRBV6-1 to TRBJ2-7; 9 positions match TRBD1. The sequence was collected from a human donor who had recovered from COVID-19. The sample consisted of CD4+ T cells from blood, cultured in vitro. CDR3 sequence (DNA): TGTGCCAGCAGCTCCGACCCCGACAGGGGGAGCTCCTACGAGCAGTACTTC. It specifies CASSSDPDRGSSYEQYF.